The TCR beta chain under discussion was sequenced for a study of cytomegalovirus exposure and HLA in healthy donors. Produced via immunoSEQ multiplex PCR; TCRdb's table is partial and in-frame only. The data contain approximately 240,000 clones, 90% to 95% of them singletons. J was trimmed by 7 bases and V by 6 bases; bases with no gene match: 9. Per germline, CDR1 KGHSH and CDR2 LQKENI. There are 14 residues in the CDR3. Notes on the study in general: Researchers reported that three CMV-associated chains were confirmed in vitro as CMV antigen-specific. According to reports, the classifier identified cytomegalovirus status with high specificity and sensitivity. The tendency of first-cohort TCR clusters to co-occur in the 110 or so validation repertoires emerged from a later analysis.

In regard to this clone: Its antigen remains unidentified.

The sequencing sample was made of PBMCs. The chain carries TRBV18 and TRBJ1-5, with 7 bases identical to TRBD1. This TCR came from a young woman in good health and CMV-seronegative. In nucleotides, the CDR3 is TGTGCCAGCTCTACAATAGGGGGCTCACAGCCCCAGCATTTT. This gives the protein CASSTIGGSQPQHF. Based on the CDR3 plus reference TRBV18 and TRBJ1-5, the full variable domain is NAGVMQNPRHLVRRRGQEARLRCSPMKGHSHVYWYRQLPEEGLKFMVYLQKENIIDESGMPKERFSAEFPKEGPSILRIQQVVRGDSAAYFCASSTIGGSQPQHFGDGTRLSIL.